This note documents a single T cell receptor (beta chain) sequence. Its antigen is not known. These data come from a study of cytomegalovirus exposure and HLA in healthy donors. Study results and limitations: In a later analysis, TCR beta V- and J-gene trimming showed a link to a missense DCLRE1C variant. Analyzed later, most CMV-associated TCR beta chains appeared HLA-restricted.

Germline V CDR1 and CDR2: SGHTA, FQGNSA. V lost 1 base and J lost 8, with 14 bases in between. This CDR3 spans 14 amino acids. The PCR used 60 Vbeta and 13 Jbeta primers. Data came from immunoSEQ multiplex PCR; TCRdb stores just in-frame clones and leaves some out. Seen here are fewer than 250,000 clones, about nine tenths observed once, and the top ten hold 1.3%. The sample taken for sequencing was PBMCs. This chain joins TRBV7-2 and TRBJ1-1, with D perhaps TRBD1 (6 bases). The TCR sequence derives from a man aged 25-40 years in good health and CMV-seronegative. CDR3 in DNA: TGTGCCAGCAGCTTAGTGGGGGGGGCCGACGAAGCTTTCTTT. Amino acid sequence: CASSLVGGADEAFF.